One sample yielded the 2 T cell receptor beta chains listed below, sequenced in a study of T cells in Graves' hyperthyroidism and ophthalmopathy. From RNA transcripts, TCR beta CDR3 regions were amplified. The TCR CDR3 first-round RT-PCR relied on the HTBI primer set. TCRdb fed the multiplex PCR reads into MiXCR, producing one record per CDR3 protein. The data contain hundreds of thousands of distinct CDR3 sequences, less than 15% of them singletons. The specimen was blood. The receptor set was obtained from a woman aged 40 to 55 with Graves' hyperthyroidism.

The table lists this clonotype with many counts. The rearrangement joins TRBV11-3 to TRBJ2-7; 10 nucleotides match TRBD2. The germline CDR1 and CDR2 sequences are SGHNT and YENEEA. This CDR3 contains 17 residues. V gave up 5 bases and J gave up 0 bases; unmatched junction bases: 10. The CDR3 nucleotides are TGTGCCAGCAGCCCAGACTCTCTAGCGGGAGCCTCCTACGAGCAGTACTTC. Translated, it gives CASSPDSLAGASYEQYF.

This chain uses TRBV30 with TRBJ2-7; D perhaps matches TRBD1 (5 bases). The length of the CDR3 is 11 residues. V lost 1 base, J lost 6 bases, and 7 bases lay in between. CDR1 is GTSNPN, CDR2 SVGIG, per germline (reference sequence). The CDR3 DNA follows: TGTGCCTGGAGTGGGGGCAGCGAGCAGTACTTC. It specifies CAWSGGSEQYF.